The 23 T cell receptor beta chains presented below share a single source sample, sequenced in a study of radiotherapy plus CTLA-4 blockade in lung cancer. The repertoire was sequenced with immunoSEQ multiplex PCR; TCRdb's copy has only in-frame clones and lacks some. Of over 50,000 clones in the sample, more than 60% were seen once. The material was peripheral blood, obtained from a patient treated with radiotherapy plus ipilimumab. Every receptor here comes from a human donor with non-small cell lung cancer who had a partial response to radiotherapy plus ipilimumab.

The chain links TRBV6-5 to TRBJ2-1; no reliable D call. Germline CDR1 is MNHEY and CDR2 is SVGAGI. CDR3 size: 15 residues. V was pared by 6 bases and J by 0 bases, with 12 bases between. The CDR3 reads CASSPGRPSYNEQFF. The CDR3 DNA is TGTGCCAGCAGCCCCGGCAGGCCCTCCTACAATGAGCAGTTCTTC.

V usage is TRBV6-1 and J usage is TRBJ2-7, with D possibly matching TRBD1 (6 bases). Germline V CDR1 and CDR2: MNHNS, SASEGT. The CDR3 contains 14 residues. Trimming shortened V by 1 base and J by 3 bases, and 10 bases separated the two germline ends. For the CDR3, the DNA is TGTGCCAGCAGTGAAGGGACAGCTAACTACGAGCAGTACTTC. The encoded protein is CASSEGTANYEQYF.

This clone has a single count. CDR3 nucleotide sequence: TGTGCCAGCAGTGAAGACACCCCGAACACCGGGGAGCTGTTTTTT. It codes for CASSEDTPNTGELFF. This chain joins TRBV2 and TRBJ2-2; D unresolved. The CDR3 runs to 15 residues. The V end lost 1 base, the J end lost 0 bases, and 6 bases lay between the germline ends. Germline V lookup: CDR1 SNHLY, CDR2 FYNNEI.

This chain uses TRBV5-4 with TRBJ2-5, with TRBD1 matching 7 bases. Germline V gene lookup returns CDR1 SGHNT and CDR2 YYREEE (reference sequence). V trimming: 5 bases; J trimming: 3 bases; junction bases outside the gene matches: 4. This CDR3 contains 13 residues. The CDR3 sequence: CASSKGTEETQYF. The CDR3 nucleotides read TGTGCCAGCAGTAAAGGGACAGAAGAGACCCAGTACTTC. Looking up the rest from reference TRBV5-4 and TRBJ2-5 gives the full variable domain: ETGVTQSPTHLIKTRGQQVTLRCSSQSGHNTVSWYQQALGQGPQFIFQYYREEENGRGNFPPRFSGLQFPNYSSELNVNALELDDSALYLCASSKGTEETQYFGPGTRLLVL.

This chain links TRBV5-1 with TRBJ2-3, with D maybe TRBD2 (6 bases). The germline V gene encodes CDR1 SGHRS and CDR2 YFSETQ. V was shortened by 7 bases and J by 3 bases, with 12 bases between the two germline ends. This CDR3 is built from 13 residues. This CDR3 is CASQAGMTDTQYF. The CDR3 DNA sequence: TGCGCCAGCCAGGCGGGAATGACAGATACGCAGTATTTT.

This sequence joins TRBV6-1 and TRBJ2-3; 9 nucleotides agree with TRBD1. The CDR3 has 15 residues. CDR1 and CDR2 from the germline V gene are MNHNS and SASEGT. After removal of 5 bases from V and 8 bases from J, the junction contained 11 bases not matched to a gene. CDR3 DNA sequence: TGTGCCAGCAGTCCCGGGACAGGGATTTTGGGTACGCAGTATTTT. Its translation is CASSPGTGILGTQYF.

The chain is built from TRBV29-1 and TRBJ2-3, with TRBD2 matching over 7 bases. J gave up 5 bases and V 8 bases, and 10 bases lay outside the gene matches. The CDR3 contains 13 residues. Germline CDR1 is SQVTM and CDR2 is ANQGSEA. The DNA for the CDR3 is TGCAGCCACCGAAGGACTAGTCGAGATACGCAGTATTTT. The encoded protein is CSHRRTSRDTQYF.

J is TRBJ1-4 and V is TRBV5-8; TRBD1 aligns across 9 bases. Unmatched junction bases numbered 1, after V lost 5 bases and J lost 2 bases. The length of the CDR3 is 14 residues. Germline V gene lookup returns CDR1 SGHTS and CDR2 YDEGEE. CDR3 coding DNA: TGTGCCAGCAGGGGACAGGGTACTAATGAAAAACTGTTTTTT. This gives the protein CASRGQGTNEKLFF.

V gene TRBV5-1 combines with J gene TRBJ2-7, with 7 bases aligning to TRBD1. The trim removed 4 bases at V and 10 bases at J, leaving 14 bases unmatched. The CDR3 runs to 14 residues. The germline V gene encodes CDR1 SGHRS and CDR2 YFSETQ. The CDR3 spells CASSPEVGDSHQYF. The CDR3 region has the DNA TGCGCCAGCAGCCCCGAGGTGGGGGACAGTCATCAGTACTTC.

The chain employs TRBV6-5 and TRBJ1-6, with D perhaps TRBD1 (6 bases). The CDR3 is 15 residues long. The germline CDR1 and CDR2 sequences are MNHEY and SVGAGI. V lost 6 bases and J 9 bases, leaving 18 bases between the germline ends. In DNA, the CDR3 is TGTGCCAGCAGCGCCGGGGGGGCTGGCCGTTCACCCCTCCACTTT. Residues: CASSAGGAGRSPLHF.

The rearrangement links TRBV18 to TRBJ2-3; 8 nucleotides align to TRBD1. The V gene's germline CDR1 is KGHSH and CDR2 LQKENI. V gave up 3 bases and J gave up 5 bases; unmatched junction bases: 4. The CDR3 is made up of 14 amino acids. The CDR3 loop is CASSPFTGGDTQYF. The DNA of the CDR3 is TGTGCCAGCTCACCTTTCACAGGGGGAGATACGCAGTATTTT.

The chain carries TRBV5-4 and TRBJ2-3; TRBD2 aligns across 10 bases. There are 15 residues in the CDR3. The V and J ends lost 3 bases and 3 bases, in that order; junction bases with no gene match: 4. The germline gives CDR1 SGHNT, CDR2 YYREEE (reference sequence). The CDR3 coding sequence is TGTGCCAGCAGCTCCGAGCGGGGGGGGACAGATACGCAGTATTTT. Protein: CASSSERGGTDTQYF.

The CDR3 loop is CASSTGTGSYNEQFF. The CDR3 DNA follows: TGTGCCAGCTCAACCGGGACAGGCTCCTACAATGAGCAGTTCTTC. The rearrangement joins TRBV18 to TRBJ2-1; TRBD1 matches at 8 bases. CDR1 is KGHSH and CDR2 is LQKENI in the germline V gene. The CDR3 runs 15 residues. Trimming removed 5 bases from V and 0 bases from J; junction bases left unmatched: 3.

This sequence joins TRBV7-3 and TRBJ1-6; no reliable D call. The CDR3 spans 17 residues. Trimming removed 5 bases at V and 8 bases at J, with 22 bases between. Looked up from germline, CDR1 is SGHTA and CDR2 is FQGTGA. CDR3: CASSHQTPVARDSPLHF. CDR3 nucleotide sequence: TGTGCCAGCAGCCATCAAACCCCCGTGGCTAGAGATTCACCCCTCCACTTT. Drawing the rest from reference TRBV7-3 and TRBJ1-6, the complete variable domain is GAGVSQTPSNKVTEKGKYVELRCDPISGHTALYWYRQSLGQGPEFLIYFQGTGAADDSGLPNDRFFAVRPEGSVSTLKIQRTERGDSAVYLCASSHQTPVARDSPLHFGNGTRLTVT.

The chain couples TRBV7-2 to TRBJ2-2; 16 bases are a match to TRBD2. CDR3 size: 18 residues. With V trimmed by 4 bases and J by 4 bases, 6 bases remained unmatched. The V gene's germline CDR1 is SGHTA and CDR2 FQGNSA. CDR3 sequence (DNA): TGTGCCAGCAGCTCGGGACTAGCGGGGGGGTCCTTCACCGGGGAGCTGTTTTTT. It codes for CASSSGLAGGSFTGELFF.

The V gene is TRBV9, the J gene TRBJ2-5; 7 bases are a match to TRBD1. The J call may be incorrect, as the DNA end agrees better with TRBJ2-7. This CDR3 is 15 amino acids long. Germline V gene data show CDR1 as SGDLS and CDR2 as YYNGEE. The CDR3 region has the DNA TGTGCCAGCAGCGTAGAGGGGACAGTGCAGGACGAGCAGTACTTC. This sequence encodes CASSVEGTVQDEQYF.

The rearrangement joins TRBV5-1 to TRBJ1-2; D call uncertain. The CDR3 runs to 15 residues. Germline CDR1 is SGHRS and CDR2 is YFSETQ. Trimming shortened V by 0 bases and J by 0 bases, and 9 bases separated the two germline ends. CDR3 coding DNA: TGCGCCAGCAGCTTGGACGCCATAGCTAACTATGGCTACACCTTC. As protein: CASSLDAIANYGYTF.

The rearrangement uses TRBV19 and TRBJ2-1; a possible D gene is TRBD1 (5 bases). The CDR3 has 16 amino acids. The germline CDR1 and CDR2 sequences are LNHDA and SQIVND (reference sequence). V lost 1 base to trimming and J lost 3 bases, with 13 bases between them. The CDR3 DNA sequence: TGTGCCAGTAGTATAGCGGCAGGGAAAAACTACAATGAGCAGTTCTTC. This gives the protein CASSIAAGKNYNEQFF.

The CDR3 region has the DNA TGTGCCAGCAGCATCTCTTCGGGGTCCTACGAGCAGTACTTC. Residues: CASSISSGSYEQYF. The V and J genes are TRBV7-9 and TRBJ2-7, with D possibly being TRBD2 (5 bases). Per the germline V gene, CDR1 is SEHNR and CDR2 is FQNEAQ (reference sequence). This CDR3 has 14 residues. V was cut by 5 bases and J by 1 base, with 12 bases left in between.

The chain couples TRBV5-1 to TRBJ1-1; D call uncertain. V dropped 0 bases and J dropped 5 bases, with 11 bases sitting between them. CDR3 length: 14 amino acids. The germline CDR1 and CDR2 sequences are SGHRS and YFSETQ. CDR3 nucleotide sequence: TGCGCCAGCAGCTTGGGGCAGTCGCTGACTGAAGCTTTCTTT. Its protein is CASSLGQSLTEAFF.

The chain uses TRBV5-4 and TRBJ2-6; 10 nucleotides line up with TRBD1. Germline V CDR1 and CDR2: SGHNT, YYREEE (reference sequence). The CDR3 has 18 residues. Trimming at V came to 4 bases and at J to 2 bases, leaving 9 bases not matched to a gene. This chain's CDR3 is CASSKGQGNFAGANVLTF. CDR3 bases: TGTGCCAGCAGCAAGGGACAGGGGAATTTTGCTGGGGCCAACGTCCTGACTTTC. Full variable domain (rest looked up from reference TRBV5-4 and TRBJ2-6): ETGVTQSPTHLIKTRGQQVTLRCSSQSGHNTVSWYQQALGQGPQFIFQYYREEENGRGNFPPRFSGLQFPNYSSELNVNALELDDSALYLCASSKGQGNFAGANVLTFGAGSRLTVL.

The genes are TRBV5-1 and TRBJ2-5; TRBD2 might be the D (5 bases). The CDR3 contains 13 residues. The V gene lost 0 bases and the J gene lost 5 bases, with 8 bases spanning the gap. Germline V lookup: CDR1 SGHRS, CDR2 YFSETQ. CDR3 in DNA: TGCGCCAGCAGCTTGGTGCGCGGGGAGACCCAGTACTTC. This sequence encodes CASSLVRGETQYF.

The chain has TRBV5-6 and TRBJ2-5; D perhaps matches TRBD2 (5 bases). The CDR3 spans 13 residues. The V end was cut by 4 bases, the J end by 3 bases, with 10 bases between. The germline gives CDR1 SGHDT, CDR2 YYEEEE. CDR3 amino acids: CASSLFGEETQYF. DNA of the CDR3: TGTGCCAGCAGCCTCTTCGGGGAAGAGACCCAGTACTTC.